This entry features one TCR beta chain sequence. This CDR3 spans 18 amino acids. V was pared by 5 bases and J by 7 bases, with 18 bases of the junction left unmatched. CDR1 is MNHNY, CDR2 SVGAGI, per germline (reference sequence). Per the study methods: Scientists estimated how many nucleated cells there were by amplifying reference gene primers. The method was immunoSEQ multiplex PCR; TCRdb's version includes in-frame clones alone and lacks a portion of them. For V, J and clone size, that table is used; D and trimming come from the DNA. In the table there are 99,000 or so clones, about 75% of which are singletons. The data were obtained in a study of blood T cell repertoires in COVID-19. At the level of the study: Samples of COVID-19 (acute and convalescent) were obtained from the United States, Italy and Spain. Sources were T cells, B-cell-depleted T cells, or PBMCs; the material itself was cDNA or gDNA.

The specimen sequenced was peripheral blood. The chain combines TRBV6-6 with TRBJ2-1; 9 positions agree with TRBD2. This TCR came from a woman aged 70 to 79 with acute or convalescent COVID-19. CDR3 sequence (DNA): TGTGCCAGCAGTCGATCAACCTTAGCGGGGGCCAACAGGAATGAGCAGTTCTTC. Protein sequence: CASSRSTLAGANRNEQFF.